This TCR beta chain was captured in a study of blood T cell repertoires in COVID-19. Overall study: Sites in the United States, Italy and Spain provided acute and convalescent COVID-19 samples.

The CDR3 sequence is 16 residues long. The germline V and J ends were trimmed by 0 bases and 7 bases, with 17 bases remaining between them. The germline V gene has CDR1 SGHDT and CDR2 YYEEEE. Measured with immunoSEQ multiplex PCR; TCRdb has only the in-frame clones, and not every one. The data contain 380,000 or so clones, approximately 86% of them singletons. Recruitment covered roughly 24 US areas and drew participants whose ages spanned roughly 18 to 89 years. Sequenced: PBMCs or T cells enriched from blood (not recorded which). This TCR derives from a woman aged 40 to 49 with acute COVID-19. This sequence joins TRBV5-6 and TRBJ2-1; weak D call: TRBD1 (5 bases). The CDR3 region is CASSLGEGATRNEQFF. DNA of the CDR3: TGTGCCAGCAGCTTGGGGGAAGGGGCGACCCGGAATGAGCAGTTCTTC.